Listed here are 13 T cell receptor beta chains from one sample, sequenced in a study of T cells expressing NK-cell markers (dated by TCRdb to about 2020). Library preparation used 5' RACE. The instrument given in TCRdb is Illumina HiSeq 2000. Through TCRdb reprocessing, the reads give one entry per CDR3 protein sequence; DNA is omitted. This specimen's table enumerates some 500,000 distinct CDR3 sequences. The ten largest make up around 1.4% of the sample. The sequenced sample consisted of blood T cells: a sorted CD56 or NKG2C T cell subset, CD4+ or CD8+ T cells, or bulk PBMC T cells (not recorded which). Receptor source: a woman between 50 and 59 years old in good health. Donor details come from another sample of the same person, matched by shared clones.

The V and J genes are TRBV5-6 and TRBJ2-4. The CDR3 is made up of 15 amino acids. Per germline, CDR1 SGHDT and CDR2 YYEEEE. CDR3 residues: CASSLVGTAKNIQYF.

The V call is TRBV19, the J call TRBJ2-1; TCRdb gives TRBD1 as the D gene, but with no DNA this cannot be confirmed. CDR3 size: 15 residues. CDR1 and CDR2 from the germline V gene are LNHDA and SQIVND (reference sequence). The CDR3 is CASSTPGQGLGEQFF.

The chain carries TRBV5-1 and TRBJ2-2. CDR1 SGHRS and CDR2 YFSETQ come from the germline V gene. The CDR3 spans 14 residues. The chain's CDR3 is CASSLELNTGELFF.

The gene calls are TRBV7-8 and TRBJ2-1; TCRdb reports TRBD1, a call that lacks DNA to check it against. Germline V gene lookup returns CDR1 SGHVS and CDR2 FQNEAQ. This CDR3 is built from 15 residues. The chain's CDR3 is CASRLLGLPGNEQFF.

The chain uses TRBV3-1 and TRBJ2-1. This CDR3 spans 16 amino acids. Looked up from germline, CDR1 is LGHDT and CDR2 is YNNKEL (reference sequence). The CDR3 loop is CASSSYLRLLGNEQFF.

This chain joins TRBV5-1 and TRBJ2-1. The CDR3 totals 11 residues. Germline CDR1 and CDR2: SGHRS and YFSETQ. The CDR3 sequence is CASSLAQEQFF.

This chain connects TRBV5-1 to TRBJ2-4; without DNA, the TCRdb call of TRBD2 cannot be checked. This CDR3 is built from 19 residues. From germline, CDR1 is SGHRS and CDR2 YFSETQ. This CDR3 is CASSLEGGRAAPSKNIQYF.

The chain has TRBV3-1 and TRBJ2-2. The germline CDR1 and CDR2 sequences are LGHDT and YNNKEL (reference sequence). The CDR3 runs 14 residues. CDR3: CASSLTGSTGELFF.

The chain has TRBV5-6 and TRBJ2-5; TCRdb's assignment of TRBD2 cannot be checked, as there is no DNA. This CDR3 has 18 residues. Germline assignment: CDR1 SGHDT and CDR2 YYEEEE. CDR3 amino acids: CASSFVGRTSGAMKTQYF.

The CDR3 here is CASSRTGGGLAGQAGELFF. The gene calls are TRBV11-1 and TRBJ2-2; TCRdb's D call of TRBD1 is untestable without DNA. Germline CDR1 is SGHAT and CDR2 is FQDESV (reference sequence). The CDR3 is 19 amino acids.

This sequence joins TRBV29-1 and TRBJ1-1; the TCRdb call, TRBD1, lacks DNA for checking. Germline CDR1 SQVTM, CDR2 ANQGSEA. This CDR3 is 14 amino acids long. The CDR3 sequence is CSVYKTGLGTEAFF. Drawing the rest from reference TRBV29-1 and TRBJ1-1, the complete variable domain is SAVISQKPSRDICQRGTSLTIQCQVDSQVTMMFWYRQQPGQSLTLIATANQGSEATYESGFVIDKFPISRPNLTFSTLTVSNMSPEDSSIYLCSVYKTGLGTEAFFGQGTRLTVV.

CDR3 protein: CASRGGMGTTAGIQYF. This chain joins TRBV2 and TRBJ2-4; TCRdb designates TRBD1, a call that cannot be tested without DNA. Germline CDR1 SNHLY, CDR2 FYNNEI. This CDR3 region has 16 residues.

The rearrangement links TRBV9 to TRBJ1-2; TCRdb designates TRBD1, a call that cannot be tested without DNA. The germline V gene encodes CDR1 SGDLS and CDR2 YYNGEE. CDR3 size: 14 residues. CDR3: CASSASPRGGGYTF.